The following is a T cell receptor beta chain sequence with its context. TCRdb recomputed calls from the 5' RACE reads with MiXCR, one row per CDR3 protein. This table has about 81,000 distinct CDR3 sequences, 14% appearing once. This sample stems from a study of early T cells in non-severe SARS-CoV-2 infection. Germline V gene data show CDR1 as MNHEY and CDR2 as SVGEGT. The V end was cut by 0 bases, the J end by 3 bases, with 14 bases between. The CDR3 contains 16 residues. This chain connects TRBV6-2 or TRBV6-3 to TRBJ1-2; D unresolved. Sequenced: whole blood. The receptor's source is an adult who was a healthcare worker with PCR-confirmed SARS-CoV-2 infection or an uninfected control (not recorded which). The CDR3 DNA sequence: TGTGCCAGCAGTTACTCAACAGATTCCGGCGACTATGGCTACACCTTC. Amino acids: CASSYSTDSGDYGYTF.